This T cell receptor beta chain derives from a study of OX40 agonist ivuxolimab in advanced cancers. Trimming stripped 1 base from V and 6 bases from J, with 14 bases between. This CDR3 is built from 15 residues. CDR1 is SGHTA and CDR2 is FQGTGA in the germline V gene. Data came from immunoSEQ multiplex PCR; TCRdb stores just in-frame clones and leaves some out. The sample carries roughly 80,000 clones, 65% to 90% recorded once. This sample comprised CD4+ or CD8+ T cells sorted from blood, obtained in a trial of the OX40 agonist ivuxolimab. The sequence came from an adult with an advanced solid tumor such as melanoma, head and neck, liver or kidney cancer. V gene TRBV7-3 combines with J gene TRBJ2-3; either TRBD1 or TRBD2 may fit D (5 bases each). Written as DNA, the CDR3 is TGTGCCAGCAGCTTAAAGGGGACGAGGGCCGATACGCAGTATTTT. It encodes CASSLKGTRADTQYF.